These 13 T cell receptor beta chains were all obtained from the same sample, sequenced in a study of shared clonotypes between healthy human individuals. Method: immunoSEQ multiplex PCR; TCRdb's copy keeps in-frame clones and lacks some. The sample records some 2.4 million clones, approximately 93% being singletons. The sample comprised naive CD4+ T cells from PBMCs. Subset reported: CD45RA+ positively selected. These receptors were obtained from a man aged 18 to 29 in good health. Some clones in this sample may be carry-over from other donors' samples.

The chain employs TRBV28 and TRBJ2-7; 8 nucleotides line up with TRBD2. The V and J ends lost 9 bases and 6 bases, in that order; junction bases with no gene match: 25. The germline gives CDR1 MDHEN, CDR2 SYDVKM. CDR3 length: 18 residues. As DNA, the CDR3 is TGTGCCAGTGCTGCGGGGAGTGCCGGGAGGGCCCTCCAGAGCGAGCAGTACTTC. This gives the protein CASAAGSAGRALQSEQYF.

The chain joins TRBV9 to TRBJ1-5; D remains unclear. CDR1 is SGDLS and CDR2 is YYNGEE in the germline V gene. The CDR3 is 15 residues long. Deletions cut 0 bases from V and 5 bases from J, with 12 bases between. The CDR3 region is CASSVDSRGHQPQHF. CDR3 sequence (DNA): TGTGCCAGCAGCGTAGATTCCCGAGGGCATCAGCCCCAGCATTTT. Complete variable domain (other parts from reference TRBV9 and TRBJ1-5): DSGVTQTPKHLITATGQRVTLRCSPRSGDLSVYWYQQSLDQGLQFLIQYYNGEERAKGNILERFSAQQFPDLHSELNLSSLELGDSALYFCASSVDSRGHQPQHFGDGTRLSIL.

The chain joins TRBV25-1 to TRBJ2-7; perhaps TRBD1 as D (6 bases). The germline V gene has CDR1 MGHDK and CDR2 SYGVNS. Trimming took off 5 bases at V and 3 bases at J, with 17 bases between the two ends. The CDR3 runs 15 residues. CDR3 in amino acids: CASSFRTVGHYEQYF. The CDR3 coding sequence is TGTGCCAGCAGTTTCAGGACAGTCGGGCACTACGAGCAGTACTTC.

This chain links TRBV28 with TRBJ1-2, with D uncertain. The CDR3 consists of 12 residues. Germline V gene sequence: CDR1 MDHEN, CDR2 SYDVKM. Trimming cost V 3 bases and J 8 bases, with 10 bases left between them. For the CDR3, the DNA is TGTGCCAGCAGTTTGTACCCTAGGGGCTACACCTTC. Its protein is CASSLYPRGYTF.

The chain is built from TRBV29-1 and TRBJ2-7; 10 bases fit TRBD1. This CDR3 is built from 12 residues. The germline V gene encodes CDR1 SQVTM and CDR2 ANQGSEA. DNA of the CDR3: TGCAGTGGGACAGGGGAAAACTACGAGCAGTACTTC. Protein product: CSGTGENYEQYF.

This clone was found a few times. This sample also contains other DNA sequences that code for the same CDR3. The chain recombines TRBV5-6 with TRBJ1-4; D unresolved. This CDR3 spans 14 amino acids. Deletions cut 2 bases from V and 2 bases from J, with 7 bases between. Germline CDR1 SGHDT, CDR2 YYEEEE. This chain's CDR3 is CASSLGRTNEKLFF. The DNA of the CDR3 is TGTGCCAGCAGCTTAGGACGGACTAATGAAAAACTGTTTTTT.

The V and J genes are TRBV7-6 and TRBJ1-4; no clear D. Trimming stripped 1 base from V and 8 bases from J, with 8 bases between. Germline loops: CDR1 SGHVS, CDR2 FNYEAQ. This CDR3 is built from 13 residues. The CDR3 bases are TGTGCCAGCAGCTTAGGGCTCGCCGAAAAACTGTTTTTT. Amino acids: CASSLGLAEKLFF.

The CDR3 DNA reads TGTGCCAGTAGTCCCCCGGGACTAGCGGGGACCCAGTACTTC. Translated: CASSPPGLAGTQYF. This sequence joins TRBV19 and TRBJ2-5; 12 bases align to TRBD2. The CDR3 covers 14 residues. The J segment lost 7 bases and the V segment lost 5 bases, leaving 5 bases of the junction unmatched. The V gene's germline CDR1 is LNHDA and CDR2 SQIVND (reference sequence).

V usage is TRBV5-1 and J usage is TRBJ2-2; 10 bases line up with TRBD2. The CDR3 contains 16 residues. Per the germline V gene, CDR1 is SGHRS and CDR2 is YFSETQ. Trimming at V came to 4 bases and at J to 4 bases, leaving 7 bases not matched to a gene. In DNA form, the CDR3 reads TGCGCCAGCAGCCCCATAGCGGGAGGTGGCACCGGGGAGCTGTTTTTT. This encodes CASSPIAGGGTGELFF.

The chain is built from TRBV18 and TRBJ2-5; 7 bases fit TRBD1. V lost 3 bases, J lost 5 bases, and 9 bases stayed unmatched. Germline values: CDR1 KGHSH, CDR2 LQKENI. The CDR3 is 15 residues long. This CDR3 is CASSPDRVGRETQYF. As DNA, the CDR3 is TGTGCCAGCTCACCCGACAGGGTGGGGCGGGAGACCCAGTACTTC.

The V gene is TRBV19, the J gene TRBJ1-1; no reliable D call. Trimming took 5 bases from V and 5 from J, leaving 15 bases between them. Germline CDR1 reads LNHDA; CDR2 reads SQIVND (reference sequence). This CDR3 is 14 amino acids long. The CDR3 DNA is TGTGCCAGTAGTTCGACGGCGGTGGTGACTGAAGCTTTCTTT. It yields the protein CASSSTAVVTEAFF. Full variable domain (missing parts from reference TRBV19 and TRBJ1-1): DGGITQSPKYLFRKEGQNVTLSCEQNLNHDAMYWYRQDPGQGLRLIYYSQIVNDFQKGDIAEGYSVSREKKESFPLTVTSAQKNPTAFYLCASSSTAVVTEAFFGQGTRLTVV.

The chain has TRBV6-5 and TRBJ1-5, with D possibly TRBD1 on 6 matching bases. Germline V gene data show CDR1 as MNHEY and CDR2 as SVGAGI. This CDR3 is built from 15 residues. With 5 bases removed from V and 0 bases from J, the gap between germline ends came to 11 bases. Here the CDR3 reads CASSAGGLSNQPQHF. The CDR3 bases are TGTGCCAGCAGTGCGGGGGGCCTTAGCAATCAGCCCCAGCATTTT.

In this sample, this clone turned up once. The V call is TRBV29-1, the J call TRBJ2-3; 7 bases are shared with TRBD1. Trimming at V came to 4 bases and at J to 2 bases, leaving 3 bases not matched to a gene. Germline V gene data show CDR1 as SQVTM and CDR2 as ANQGSEA. The CDR3 spans 13 residues. CDR3: CSVGGQITDTQYF. The CDR3 region has the DNA TGCAGCGTTGGGGGACAGATCACAGATACGCAGTATTTT.